The 31 T cell receptor beta chains in this list originate from one sample, sequenced in a study of TIL therapy for anti-PD-1-resistant metastatic lung cancer. Time point defined: pre-treatment sample, taken before nivolumab and TIL therapy. This was the immunoSEQ v3 assay. Sequencing used immunoSEQ multiplex PCR; TCRdb keeps in-frame clones, though not all of them. The sample includes 36,000 or so clones, less than 85% of them seen just once. This sample comprised blood, obtained at baseline. The receptor source for this set is a person between 25 and 80 years old with non-small cell lung cancer.

The rearrangement links TRBV5-1 to TRBJ1-2, with D possibly TRBD1 on 5 matching bases. The CDR3 runs to 14 residues. V shed 5 bases and J shed 1 base, with 12 bases lying between them. Germline V CDR1 and CDR2: SGHRS, YFSETQ. CDR3 bases: TGCGCCAGCAGTAGGGACGGCCTTAACTATGGCTACACCTTC. It yields the protein CASSRDGLNYGYTF.

Only one count was recorded for this clone. This chain uses TRBV29-1 with TRBJ2-2; 8 bases line up with TRBD1. The germline CDR1 and CDR2 sequences are SQVTM and ANQGSEA. This CDR3 is 15 amino acids long. Germline trimming cut 7 bases from V and 0 bases from J; bases unmatched to any gene: 7. The CDR3 spells CSGRDRTANTGELFF. CDR3 nucleotide sequence: TGCAGCGGTCGGGACAGGACCGCGAACACCGGGGAGCTGTTTTTT.

A single count supports this clone. V is TRBV5-1 and J is TRBJ2-3; TRBD2 agrees at 7 bases. The V segment lost 1 base and the J segment 2 bases; nucleotides outside the gene matches: 4. Germline lookup yields CDR1 SGHRS and CDR2 YFSETQ. The CDR3 length is 15 residues. In DNA form, the CDR3 reads TGCGCCAGCAGCTTGACCGGGACTACCACAGATACGCAGTATTTT. Protein: CASSLTGTTTDTQYF.

In its sample, this clone was seen a few times. The V and J genes are TRBV27 and TRBJ2-7; D is uncertain. Germline CDR1 and CDR2: MNHEY and SMNVEV (reference sequence). The CDR3 length is 11 residues. The V and J ends lost 2 bases and 5 bases respectively, with 4 bases between them. The CDR3: CASSLVNEQYF. The CDR3 DNA is TGTGCCAGCAGTTTAGTGAACGAGCAGTACTTC.

The V call is TRBV7-2, the J call TRBJ2-1; no clear D gene. The germline gives CDR1 SGHTA, CDR2 FQGNSA. The CDR3 has 15 residues. The ends were cut back, 5 bases at V and 6 bases at J, with 17 bases in the middle. The DNA for the CDR3 is TGTGCCAGCAGCCCTGACCCCTCCCATTTCAATGAGCAGTTCTTC. It yields the protein CASSPDPSHFNEQFF.

This chain joins TRBV7-3 and TRBJ2-1, with D perhaps TRBD1 (5 bases). Looked up from germline, CDR1 is SGHTA and CDR2 is FQGTGA. The V end was cut by 2 bases, the J end by 2 bases, with 13 bases between. CDR3 size: 16 residues. The CDR3 region is CASSLGAGHPYNEQFF. The CDR3 nucleotides read TGTGCCAGCAGCTTAGGGGCAGGTCACCCCTACAATGAGCAGTTCTTC. The variable domain in full, with the rest retrieved from reference TRBV7-3 and TRBJ2-1, is GAGVSQTPSNKVTEKGKYVELRCDPISGHTALYWYRQSLGQGPEFLIYFQGTGAADDSGLPNDRFFAVRPEGSVSTLKIQRTERGDSAVYLCASSLGAGHPYNEQFFGPGTRLTVL.

This chain uses TRBV27 with TRBJ2-2; TRBD1 might be the D (6 bases). The CDR3 length is 16 residues. Germline values: CDR1 MNHEY, CDR2 SMNVEV (reference sequence). With 0 bases removed from V and 5 bases from J, the gap between germline ends came to 13 bases. CDR3 region: CASSLSSGALTGELFF. CDR3 bases: TGTGCCAGCAGTTTATCTTCAGGGGCGCTAACCGGGGAGCTGTTTTTT.

This clone was seen a single time. The gene calls are TRBV19 and TRBJ1-5; the match to TRBD1 covers 7 bases. The CDR3 covers 16 residues. The germline V gene has CDR1 LNHDA and CDR2 SQIVND (reference sequence). Trimming at V came to 2 bases and at J to 2 bases, leaving 6 bases not matched to a gene. The DNA of the CDR3 is TGTGCCAGTAGTATAATCAGGGGGGAAGGCAATCAGCCCCAGCATTTT. Translated, it gives CASSIIRGEGNQPQHF. Full variable domain (missing parts from reference TRBV19 and TRBJ1-5): DGGITQSPKYLFRKEGQNVTLSCEQNLNHDAMYWYRQDPGQGLRLIYYSQIVNDFQKGDIAEGYSVSREKKESFPLTVTSAQKNPTAFYLCASSIIRGEGNQPQHFGDGTRLSIL.

This chain connects TRBV28 to TRBJ1-1; D is ambiguous. The CDR3 length is 14 residues. The germline V gene has CDR1 MDHEN and CDR2 SYDVKM. V lost 5 bases, J lost 0 bases, and 10 bases lay in between. CDR3 coding DNA: TGTGCCAGCAGTAGATCTGGCATGAACACTGAAGCTTTCTTT. Amino acids: CASSRSGMNTEAFF.

The chain employs TRBV5-1 and TRBJ1-2; 7 bases agree with TRBD1. CDR3 length equals 14 residues. Germline lookup yields CDR1 SGHRS and CDR2 YFSETQ. The J segment lost 9 bases and the V segment lost 0 bases, leaving 8 bases of the junction unmatched. As DNA, the CDR3 is TGCGCCAGCAGCTTGGAGGCAGGGGGAATGAGCTACACCTTC. Amino acids: CASSLEAGGMSYTF.

The chain combines TRBV7-3 with TRBJ1-1; 9 nucleotides align to TRBD1. Per germline, CDR1 SGHTA and CDR2 FQGTGA. J lost 0 bases, V lost 0 bases, and 8 bases had no gene match. The CDR3 consists of 18 residues. The DNA for the CDR3 is TGTGCCAGCAGCTTAACCCAAACAGGGGGCGTAATGAACACTGAAGCTTTCTTT. Translating gives CASSLTQTGGVMNTEAFF.

The CDR3 protein is CASSPRDSSYEQYF. The CDR3 coding sequence is TGTGCCAGCAGCCCACGGGACAGTTCCTACGAGCAGTACTTC. This chain joins TRBV7-9 and TRBJ2-7; 7 bases agree with TRBD1. This CDR3 is 14 amino acids long. The V gene's germline CDR1 is SEHNR and CDR2 FQNEAQ (reference sequence). V was clipped by 5 bases and J by 1 base; unmatched bases: 5.

The chain has TRBV9 and TRBJ1-2, with 8 bases matching TRBD1. Germline V CDR1 and CDR2: SGDLS, YYNGEE. Trimming cost V 4 bases and J 3 bases; bases outside gene matches: 26. The CDR3 runs 21 residues. CDR3: CASSPPGGARFDVGFDYGYTF. The CDR3 region has the DNA TGTGCCAGCAGCCCTCCAGGGGGCGCGAGGTTCGACGTTGGGTTTGACTATGGCTACACCTTC.

V and J are TRBV19 and TRBJ1-1; 8 nucleotides agree with TRBD1. V shed 1 base and J 4 bases; nucleotides not matched to a gene: 5. Germline-derived CDR1 and CDR2 are LNHDA and SQIVND (reference sequence). The CDR3 has 15 amino acids. CDR3 in amino acids: CASSIGAGGLTEAFF. CDR3 DNA sequence: TGTGCCAGTAGTATAGGGGCAGGGGGCCTCACTGAAGCTTTCTTT.

The J gene is TRBJ2-2, the V gene TRBV29-1; D is possibly TRBD1 (9 bases). The CDR3 runs to 16 residues. V lost 7 bases, J lost 0 bases, and 18 bases lay in between. CDR1 is SQVTM and CDR2 is ANQGSEA in the germline V gene. The CDR3 region is CSATGGTGPNTGELFF. In DNA, the CDR3 is TGCAGCGCCACGGGGGGGACAGGGCCGAACACCGGGGAGCTGTTTTTT.

The V gene is TRBV18, the J gene TRBJ1-5, with 7 bases fitting TRBD1. The CDR3 is 13 residues long. The V gene's germline CDR1 is KGHSH and CDR2 LQKENI. J was trimmed by 5 bases and V by 4 bases; bases with no gene match: 2. The CDR3, as DNA: TGTGCCAGCTCACAACAGGGGTATCAGCCCCAGCATTTT. Its translation: CASSQQGYQPQHF.

This clone was found a few times. This sequence joins TRBV27 and TRBJ1-4; TRBD1 aligns across 7 bases. The CDR3 has 14 amino acids. Germline trimming cut 6 bases from V and 8 bases from J; bases unmatched to any gene: 9. Germline CDR1 MNHEY, CDR2 SMNVEV (reference sequence). This chain's CDR3 is CASRMTGYYEKLFF. The DNA of the CDR3 is TGTGCCAGCAGGATGACAGGGTACTACGAAAAACTGTTTTTT.

The rearrangement links TRBV9 to TRBJ2-3, with 14 bases fitting TRBD2. This CDR3 has 16 residues. Germline CDR1 is SGDLS and CDR2 is YYNGEE. The J segment lost 6 bases and the V segment lost 0 bases, leaving 3 bases of the junction unmatched. This CDR3 reads CASSVGTSGGFDTQYF. CDR3 bases: TGTGCCAGCAGCGTAGGGACTAGCGGGGGGTTCGATACGCAGTATTTT.

This rearrangement joins TRBV5-4 to TRBJ1-4, with 7 positions matching TRBD1. Germline CDR1 is SGHNT and CDR2 is YYREEE (reference sequence). Trimming cost V 4 bases and J 1 base; bases outside gene matches: 4. This CDR3 is 15 amino acids long. The CDR3 spells CASSARQGTNEKLFF. The DNA of the CDR3 is TGTGCCAGCAGCGCGAGACAGGGAACTAATGAAAAACTGTTTTTT.

The chain uses TRBV27 and TRBJ2-1, with TRBD1 as a possible D gene (6 bases). The CDR3 consists of 14 residues. Trimming cost V 0 bases and J 7 bases, with 10 bases left between them. In germline, CDR1 is MNHEY, CDR2 SMNVEV (reference sequence). The CDR3 bases are TGTGCCAGCAGTTTATCGCAGGGGCTGAATGAGCAGTTCTTC. Residues: CASSLSQGLNEQFF.

The chain recombines TRBV19 with TRBJ1-2; no clear D. The CDR3 runs 13 residues. The germline V gene has CDR1 LNHDA and CDR2 SQIVND (reference sequence). V was pared by 0 bases and J by 4 bases, with 6 bases between. CDR3 sequence: CASSIDSRYGYTF. CDR3 DNA sequence: TGTGCCAGTAGTATAGATAGCCGCTATGGCTACACCTTC.

The chain recombines TRBV27 with TRBJ1-1, with unresolved D. Germline V gene lookup returns CDR1 MNHEY and CDR2 SMNVEV (reference sequence). The CDR3 runs to 13 residues. V shed 0 bases and J shed 3 bases, with 5 bases lying between them. CDR3 sequence: CASSLSEYTEAFF. CDR3 DNA sequence: TGTGCCAGCAGTTTATCTGAATACACTGAAGCTTTCTTT.

The chain couples TRBV19 to TRBJ2-5; D might be TRBD2 (6 bases). V lost 3 bases to trimming and J lost 7 bases, with 21 bases between them. Germline V lookup: CDR1 LNHDA, CDR2 SQIVND (reference sequence). The CDR3 is 16 amino acids. The CDR3 coding sequence is TGTGCCAGTAGTATCGGTAGCGGCCGGTCCTGGGGGACCCAGTACTTC. It yields the protein CASSIGSGRSWGTQYF.

V and J are TRBV28 and TRBJ1-4, with 7 bases matching TRBD1. The V gene end was trimmed by 6 bases and the J gene end by 4 bases; junction bases not matched to a gene: 5. The CDR3 contains 14 residues. The germline V gene has CDR1 MDHEN and CDR2 SYDVKM. The CDR3 is CASRTDRFNEKLFF. The CDR3 DNA reads as TGTGCCAGCAGAACGGACAGGTTTAATGAAAAACTGTTTTTT.

The chain joins TRBV7-9 to TRBJ2-7, with D perhaps assigned TRBD1 or TRBD2 (6 bases each). Germline values: CDR1 SEHNR, CDR2 FQNEAQ (reference sequence). CDR3 length equals 15 residues. The ends were cut back, 3 bases at V and 1 base at J, with 13 bases in the middle. The CDR3 loop reads CASSLVQGGSYEQYF. The CDR3, as DNA: TGTGCCAGCAGCTTGGTACAGGGAGGATCCTACGAGCAGTACTTC.

The rearrangement joins TRBV9 to TRBJ2-7, with 7 bases matching TRBD1. Per the germline V gene, CDR1 is SGDLS and CDR2 is YYNGEE. This CDR3 comprises 17 residues. Losses at the gene ends were 3 bases for V and 5 bases for J; bases not matched to a gene: 17. CDR3 DNA: TGTGCCAGCAGCGCGAGAAGCACTAGACAGGGTGGGAACGAGCAGTACTTC. Translated: CASSARSTRQGGNEQYF.

CDR3 amino acids: CASSLVDSAQETQYF. The DNA for the CDR3 is TGCGCCAGCAGCTTGGTTGACAGCGCCCAAGAGACCCAGTACTTC. The rearrangement uses TRBV5-1 and TRBJ2-5; a possible D gene is TRBD1 (5 bases). CDR1 is SGHRS and CDR2 is YFSETQ in the germline V gene. The V end was cut by 0 bases, the J end by 1 base, with 10 bases between. The CDR3 spans 15 residues.

This clone has just a few counts. The chain combines TRBV7-2 with TRBJ2-7; TRBD2 agrees at 9 bases. With 6 bases clipped from V and 2 bases from J, the junction kept 5 bases outside the gene matches. CDR1 and CDR2 from the germline V gene are SGHTA and FQGNSA. The CDR3 is made up of 14 amino acids. CDR3 sequence reads: CASSTAGGPYEQYF. The DNA for the CDR3 is TGTGCCAGCAGTACAGCGGGAGGTCCCTACGAGCAGTACTTC. The full variable domain, in which reference TRBV7-2 and TRBJ2-7 provide the parts outside the CDR3, is GAGVSQSPSNKVTEKGKDVELRCDPISGHTALYWYRQSLGQGLEFLIYFQGNSAPDKSGLPSDRFSAERTGGSVSTLTIQRTQQEDSAVYLCASSTAGGPYEQYFGPGTRLTVT.

V and J are TRBV28 and TRBJ2-7; D is perhaps TRBD1 (5 bases). Trimming shortened V by 6 bases and J by 2 bases, and 20 bases separated the two germline ends. CDR1 and CDR2 (germline): MDHEN, SYDVKM. This CDR3 has 16 amino acids. The CDR3: CASSPAEAGKTYEQYF. CDR3 in DNA: TGTGCCAGCAGCCCGGCAGAGGCAGGGAAGACCTACGAGCAGTACTTC. Based on the CDR3 plus reference TRBV28 and TRBJ2-7, the full variable domain is DVKVTQSSRYLVKRTGEKVFLECVQDMDHENMFWYRQDPGLGLRLIYFSYDVKMKEKGDIPEGYSVSREKKERFSLILESASTNQTSMYLCASSPAEAGKTYEQYFGPGTRLTVT.

The chain carries TRBV5-1 and TRBJ2-1; D unresolved. Between the trimmed V and J ends, which lost 0 bases and 7 bases, there was a span of 11 bases. CDR1 and CDR2 (germline): SGHRS, YFSETQ. There are 14 residues in the CDR3. The CDR3 protein is CASSLAGGQNEQFF. As DNA, the CDR3 is TGCGCCAGCAGCTTGGCCGGTGGGCAGAATGAGCAGTTCTTC. The whole variable domain, remainder taken from reference TRBV5-1 and TRBJ2-1, is KAGVTQTPRYLIKTRGQQVTLSCSPISGHRSVSWYQQTPGQGLQFLFEYFSETQRNKGNFPGRFSGRQFSNSRSEMNVSTLELGDSALYLCASSLAGGQNEQFFGPGTRLTVL.

As DNA, the CDR3 is TGCGCCAGCAGCTTGGTCGGGGGCGGGAACACTGAAGCTTTCTTT. It translates to CASSLVGGGNTEAFF. The rearrangement joins TRBV5-1 to TRBJ1-1, with D perhaps matching TRBD1 (6 bases). Deletions cut 0 bases from V and 1 base from J, with 10 bases between. The germline V gene encodes CDR1 SGHRS and CDR2 YFSETQ. This CDR3 is built from 15 residues.